This T cell receptor beta chain was profiled in a study of yellow fever vaccine responses in identical twins. The CDR3 totals 14 residues. In germline, CDR1 is LGHNA, CDR2 YSLEER. The ends lost 4 bases at V and 4 bases at J; junction bases unmatched: 6. TCRdb redid the calling of the RT-PCR reads with MiXCR, one entry per CDR3 protein. The sample has some 15,000 distinct CDR3 sequences, roughly four fifths seen once. The sample holds one count of this clonotype. The TCR comes from a woman between 18 and 30 years old who received the yellow fever vaccine. Sequencing was performed on T cells from blood (PBMCs), unsorted or a sorted subset (not recorded which), taken before or after yellow fever vaccination (not recorded which). This chain uses TRBV4-3 with TRBJ2-7; TRBD1 agrees at 8 bases. CDR3 region: CASSLRTGTYEQYF. In nucleotides, the CDR3 is TGCGCCAGCAGCCTACGGACAGGGACTTACGAGCAGTACTTC.